This T cell receptor beta chain was profiled in a study of blood T cell repertoires in COVID-19. Across the study: Acute-phase and convalescent COVID-19 samples originated in the United States, Italy and Spain. Sample material is recorded as cDNA or gDNA derived from T cells, B-cell-depleted T cells, or PBMCs.

In the source study's methods: For nucleated cells, counts were estimated from reference gene primer amplification. Only in-frame clones appear in the TCRdb table, and some are missing; sequencing was by immunoSEQ multiplex PCR. The V and J calls and clone size come from that table; D and trimming were worked out from the DNA. The sample contains 190,000 or so clones, 70% to 85% of which appear only once. CDR1 and CDR2 (germline): SGHNT, YYREEE (reference sequence). Trimming pared 6 bases from V and 1 base from J, leaving 16 bases between. The CDR3 runs to 16 residues. The clonotype comes from a human donor with acute or convalescent COVID-19. The donor label of this sample is uncertain. The sequenced sample consisted of peripheral blood. The V gene is TRBV5-4, the J gene TRBJ2-2; tentative D call: TRBD2 (6 bases). The chain's CDR3 is CASTKGGLRNTGELFF. In DNA, the CDR3 is TGTGCCAGCACCAAGGGAGGACTTAGGAACACCGGGGAGCTGTTTTTT.